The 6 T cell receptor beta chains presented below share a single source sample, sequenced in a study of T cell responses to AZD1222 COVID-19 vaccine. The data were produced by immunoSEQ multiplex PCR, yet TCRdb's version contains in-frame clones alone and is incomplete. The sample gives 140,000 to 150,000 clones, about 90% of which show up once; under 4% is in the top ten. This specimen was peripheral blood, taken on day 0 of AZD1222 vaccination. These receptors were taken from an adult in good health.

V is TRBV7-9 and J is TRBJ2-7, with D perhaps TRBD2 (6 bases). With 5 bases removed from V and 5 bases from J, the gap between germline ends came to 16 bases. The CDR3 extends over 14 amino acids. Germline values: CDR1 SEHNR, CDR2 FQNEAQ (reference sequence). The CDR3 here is CASSDRDSGDEQYF. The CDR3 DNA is TGTGCCAGCAGCGACCGGGACTCCGGGGACGAGCAGTACTTC.

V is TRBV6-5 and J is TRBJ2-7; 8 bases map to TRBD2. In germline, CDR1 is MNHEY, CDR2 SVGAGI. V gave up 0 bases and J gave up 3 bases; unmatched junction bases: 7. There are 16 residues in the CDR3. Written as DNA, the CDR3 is TGTGCCAGCAGTTACTCGGTCGCTAGCGGGCTCTACGAGCAGTACTTC. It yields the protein CASSYSVASGLYEQYF.

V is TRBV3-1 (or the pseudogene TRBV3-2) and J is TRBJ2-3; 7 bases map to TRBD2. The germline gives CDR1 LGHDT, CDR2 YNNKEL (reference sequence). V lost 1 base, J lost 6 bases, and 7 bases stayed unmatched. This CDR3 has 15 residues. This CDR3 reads CASSQGGAGEDTQYF. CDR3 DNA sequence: TGTGCCAGCAGCCAAGGCGGGGCGGGAGAGGATACGCAGTATTTT.

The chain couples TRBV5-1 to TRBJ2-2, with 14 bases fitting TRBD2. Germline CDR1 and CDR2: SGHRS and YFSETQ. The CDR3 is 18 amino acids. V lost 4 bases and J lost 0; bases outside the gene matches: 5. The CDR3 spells CASSRGTSGGTNTGELFF. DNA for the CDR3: TGCGCCAGCAGCCGAGGGACTAGCGGGGGAACGAACACCGGGGAGCTGTTTTTT.

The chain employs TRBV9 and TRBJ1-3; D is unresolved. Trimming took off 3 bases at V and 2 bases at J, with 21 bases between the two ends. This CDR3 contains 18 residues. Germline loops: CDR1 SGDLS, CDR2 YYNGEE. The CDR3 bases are TGTGCCAGCAGCGCCGGCCCGAGGGAAGGATTTACTGGAAACACCATATATTTT. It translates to CASSAGPREGFTGNTIYF.

This CDR3 reads CASNRQGGSPLHF. In DNA form, the CDR3 reads TGTGCCAGCAACAGACAGGGGGGTTCACCCCTCCACTTT. The V call is TRBV3-1 (or the pseudogene TRBV3-2), the J call TRBJ1-6; 9 bases are shared with TRBD1. Trimming removed 7 bases from V and 9 bases from J; junction bases left unmatched: 4. Germline V gives CDR1 LGHDT, CDR2 YNNKEL (reference sequence). CDR3 length: 13 residues.